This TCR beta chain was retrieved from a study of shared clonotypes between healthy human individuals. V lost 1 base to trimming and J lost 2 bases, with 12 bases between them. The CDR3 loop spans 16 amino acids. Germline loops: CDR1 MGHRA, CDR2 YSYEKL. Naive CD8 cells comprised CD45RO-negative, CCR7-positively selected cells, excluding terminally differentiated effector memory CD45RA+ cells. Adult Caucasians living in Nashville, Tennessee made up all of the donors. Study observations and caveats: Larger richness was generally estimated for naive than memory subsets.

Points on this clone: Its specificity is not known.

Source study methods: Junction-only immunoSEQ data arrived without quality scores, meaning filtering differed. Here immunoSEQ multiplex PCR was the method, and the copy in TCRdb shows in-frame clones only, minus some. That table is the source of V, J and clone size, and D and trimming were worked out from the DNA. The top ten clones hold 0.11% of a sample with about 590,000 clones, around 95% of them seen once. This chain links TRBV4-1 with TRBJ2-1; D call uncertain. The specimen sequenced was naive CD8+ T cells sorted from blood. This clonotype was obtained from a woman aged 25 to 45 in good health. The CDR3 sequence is CASSQVTHEAYNEQFF. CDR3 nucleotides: TGCGCCAGCAGCCAAGTGACACACGAAGCCTACAATGAGCAGTTCTTC.